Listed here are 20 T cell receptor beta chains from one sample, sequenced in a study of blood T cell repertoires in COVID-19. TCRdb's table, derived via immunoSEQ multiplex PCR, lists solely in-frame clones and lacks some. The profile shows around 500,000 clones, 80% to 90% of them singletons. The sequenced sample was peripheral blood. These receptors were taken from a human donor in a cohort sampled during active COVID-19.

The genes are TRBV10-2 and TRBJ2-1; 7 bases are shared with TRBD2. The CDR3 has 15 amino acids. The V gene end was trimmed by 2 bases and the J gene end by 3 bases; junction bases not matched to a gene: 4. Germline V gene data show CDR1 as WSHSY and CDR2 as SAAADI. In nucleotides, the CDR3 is TGCGCCAGCAGTGAGGGGAGGGCCGTCTACAATGAGCAGTTCTTC. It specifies CASSEGRAVYNEQFF.

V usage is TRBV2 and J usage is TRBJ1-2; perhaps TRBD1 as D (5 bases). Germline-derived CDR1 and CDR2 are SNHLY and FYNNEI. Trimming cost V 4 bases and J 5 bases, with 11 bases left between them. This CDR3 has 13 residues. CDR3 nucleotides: TGTGCCAGCAGTGGTGACAGTACTTATGGCTACACCTTC. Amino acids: CASSGDSTYGYTF.

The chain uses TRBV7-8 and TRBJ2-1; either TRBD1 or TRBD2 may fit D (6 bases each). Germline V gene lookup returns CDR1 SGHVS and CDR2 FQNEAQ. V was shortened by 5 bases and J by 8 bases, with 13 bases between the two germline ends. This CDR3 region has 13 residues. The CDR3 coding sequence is TGTGCCAGCAGCCGGGGGCGGGAATATGAGCAGTTCTTC. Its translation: CASSRGREYEQFF.

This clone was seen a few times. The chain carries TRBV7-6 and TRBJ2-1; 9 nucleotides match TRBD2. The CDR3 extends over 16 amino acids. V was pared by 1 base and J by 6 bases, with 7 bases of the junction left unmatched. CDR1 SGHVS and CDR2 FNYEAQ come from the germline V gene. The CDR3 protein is CASSLVTSGPPNEQFF. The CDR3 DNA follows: TGTGCCAGCAGCTTAGTGACTAGCGGACCCCCCAATGAGCAGTTCTTC.

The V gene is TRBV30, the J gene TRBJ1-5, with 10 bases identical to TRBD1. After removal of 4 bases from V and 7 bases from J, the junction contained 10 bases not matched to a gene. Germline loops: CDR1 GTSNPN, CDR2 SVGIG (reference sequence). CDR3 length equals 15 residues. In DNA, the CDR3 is TGTGCCTGGAATTACCGACAGGGGGCTCGGCAGCCCCAGCATTTT. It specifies CAWNYRQGARQPQHF.

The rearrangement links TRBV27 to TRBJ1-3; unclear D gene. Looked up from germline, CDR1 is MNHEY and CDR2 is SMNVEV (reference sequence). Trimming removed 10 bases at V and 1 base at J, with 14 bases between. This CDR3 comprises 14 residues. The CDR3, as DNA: TGTGCCACCTCAGACATTAAGTCTGGAAACACCATATATTTT. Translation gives CATSDIKSGNTIYF.

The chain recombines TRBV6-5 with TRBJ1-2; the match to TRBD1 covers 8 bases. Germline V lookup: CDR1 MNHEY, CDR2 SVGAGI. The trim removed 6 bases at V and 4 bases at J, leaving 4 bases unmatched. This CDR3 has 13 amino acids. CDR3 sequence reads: CASRQGVFYGYTF. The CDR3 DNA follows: TGTGCCAGCAGACAGGGGGTATTCTATGGCTACACCTTC.

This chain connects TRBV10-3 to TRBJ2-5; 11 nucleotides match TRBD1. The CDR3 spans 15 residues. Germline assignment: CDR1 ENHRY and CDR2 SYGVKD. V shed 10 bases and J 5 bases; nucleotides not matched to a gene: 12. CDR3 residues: CASADRDRGKETQYF. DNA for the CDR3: TGTGCCAGCGCTGACCGGGACAGGGGGAAGGAGACCCAGTACTTC.

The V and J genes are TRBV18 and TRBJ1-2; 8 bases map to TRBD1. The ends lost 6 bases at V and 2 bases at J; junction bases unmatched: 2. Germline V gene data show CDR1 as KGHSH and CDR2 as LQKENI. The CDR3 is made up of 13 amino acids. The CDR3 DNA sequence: TGTGCCAGCTCCGGACAGGGCAACTATGGCTACACCTTC. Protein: CASSGQGNYGYTF.

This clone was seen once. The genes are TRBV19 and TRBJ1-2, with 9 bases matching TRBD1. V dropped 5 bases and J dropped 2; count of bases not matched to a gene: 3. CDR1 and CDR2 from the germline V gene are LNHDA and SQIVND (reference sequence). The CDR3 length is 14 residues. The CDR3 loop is CASSPDRGNYGYTF. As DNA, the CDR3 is TGTGCCAGTAGTCCAGACAGGGGGAACTATGGCTACACCTTC.

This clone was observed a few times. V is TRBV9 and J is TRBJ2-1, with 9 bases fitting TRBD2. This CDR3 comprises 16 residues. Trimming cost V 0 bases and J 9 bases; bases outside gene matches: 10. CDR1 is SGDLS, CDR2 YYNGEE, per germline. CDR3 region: CASSVGGGRAFSEQFF. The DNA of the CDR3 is TGTGCCAGCAGCGTAGGTGGCGGGAGGGCGTTTAGTGAGCAGTTCTTC.

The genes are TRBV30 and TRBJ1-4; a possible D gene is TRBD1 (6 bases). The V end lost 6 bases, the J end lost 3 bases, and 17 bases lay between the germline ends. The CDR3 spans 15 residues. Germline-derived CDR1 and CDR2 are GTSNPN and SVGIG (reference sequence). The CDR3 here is CACKTGRASNEKLFF. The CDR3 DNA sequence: TGTGCCTGCAAGACAGGACGAGCCTCTAATGAAAAACTGTTTTTT.

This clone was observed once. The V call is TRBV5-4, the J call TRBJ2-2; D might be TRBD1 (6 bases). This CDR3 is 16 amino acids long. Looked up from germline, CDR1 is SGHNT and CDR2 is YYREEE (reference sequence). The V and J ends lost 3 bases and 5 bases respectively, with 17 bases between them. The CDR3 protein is CASSSTNRVRTGELFF. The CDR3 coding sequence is TGTGCCAGCAGCTCAACCAACAGGGTCCGAACCGGGGAGCTGTTTTTT.

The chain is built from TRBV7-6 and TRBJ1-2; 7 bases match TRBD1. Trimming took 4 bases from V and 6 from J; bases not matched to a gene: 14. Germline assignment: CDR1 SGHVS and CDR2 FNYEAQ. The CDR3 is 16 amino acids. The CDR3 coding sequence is TGTGCCAGCAGCTCAAGCCCCGGACAGGATGGGGATGGCTACACCTTC. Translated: CASSSSPGQDGDGYTF.

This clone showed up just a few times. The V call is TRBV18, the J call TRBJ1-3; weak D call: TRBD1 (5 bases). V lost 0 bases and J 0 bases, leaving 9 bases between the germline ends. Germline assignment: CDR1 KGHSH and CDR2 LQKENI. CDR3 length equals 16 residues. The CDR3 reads CASSPPRTISGNTIYF. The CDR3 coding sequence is TGTGCCAGCTCACCACCGCGGACAATCTCTGGAAACACCATATATTTT.

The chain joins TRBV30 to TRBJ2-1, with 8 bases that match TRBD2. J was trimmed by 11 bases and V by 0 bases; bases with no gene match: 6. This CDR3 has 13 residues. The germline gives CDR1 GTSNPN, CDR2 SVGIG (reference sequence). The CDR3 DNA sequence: TGTGCCTGGAGTGTCCGGGAGGGCCTCCAGCAGTTCTTC. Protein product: CAWSVREGLQQFF.

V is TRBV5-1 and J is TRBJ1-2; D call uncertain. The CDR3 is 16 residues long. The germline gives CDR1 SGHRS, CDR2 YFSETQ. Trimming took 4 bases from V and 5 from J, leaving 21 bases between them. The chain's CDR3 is CASSLGGSGEAYGYTF. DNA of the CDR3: TGCGCCAGCAGCCTCGGTGGCAGCGGTGAAGCTTATGGCTACACCTTC.

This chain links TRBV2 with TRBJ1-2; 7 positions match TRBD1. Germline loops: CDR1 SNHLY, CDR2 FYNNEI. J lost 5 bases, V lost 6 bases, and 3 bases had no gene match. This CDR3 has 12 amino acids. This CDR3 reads CASSPGQYGYTF. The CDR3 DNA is TGTGCCAGCAGCCCGGGACAGTATGGCTACACCTTC.

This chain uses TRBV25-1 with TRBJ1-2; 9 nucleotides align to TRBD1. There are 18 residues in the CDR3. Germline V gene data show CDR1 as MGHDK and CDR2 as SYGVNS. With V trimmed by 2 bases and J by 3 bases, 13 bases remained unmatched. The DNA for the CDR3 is TGTGCCAGCAGTGAACATGTAAGAGCCGGGACAGGGCACTATGGCTACACCTTC. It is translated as CASSEHVRAGTGHYGYTF.

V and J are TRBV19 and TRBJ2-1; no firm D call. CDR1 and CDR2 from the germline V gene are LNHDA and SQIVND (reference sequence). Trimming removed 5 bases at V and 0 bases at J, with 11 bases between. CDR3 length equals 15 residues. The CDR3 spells CASSVSMSSYNEQFF. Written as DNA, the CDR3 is TGTGCCAGTAGTGTTAGTATGAGCTCCTACAATGAGCAGTTCTTC.